The 11 T cell receptor beta chains presented below share a single source sample, sequenced in a study of Ad26.COV2.S vaccination and SARS-CoV-2 variants. The treatment was: about 20 received Ad26.COV2.S at low or high dose, single or two shots; roughly five received placebo; per-sample allocation not given. Material that was analyzed had been drawn on day 63 after the first vaccine or placebo injection. Assay used: immunoSEQ multiplex PCR; TCRdb lists only in-frame clones, some missing. This repertoire shows some 340,000 clones, 86% found once; its top ten account for roughly 2.1%. Source: peripheral blood, taken in a trial of Ad26.COV2.S vaccine versus placebo. Source of these receptors: a person between 18 and 60 years old who received the Ad26.COV2.S COVID-19 vaccine or a placebo.

CDR3 sequence reads: CAATRGPPYNSPLHF. The DNA for the CDR3 is TGTGCCGCTACCAGGGGACCCCCTTATAATTCACCCCTCCACTTT. The chain has TRBV24-1 and TRBJ1-6; a possible D gene is TRBD1 (6 bases). The CDR3 loop spans 15 amino acids. Per germline, CDR1 KGHDR and CDR2 SFDVKD. Trimming shortened V by 12 bases and J by 4 bases, and 18 bases separated the two germline ends.

This chain links TRBV6-5 with TRBJ2-5, with TRBD2 matching 14 bases. J was trimmed by 5 bases and V by 11 bases; bases with no gene match: 7. The CDR3 totals 14 residues. Germline CDR1 MNHEY, CDR2 SVGAGI. The CDR3: CAGGLAGGWETQYF. CDR3 sequence (DNA): TGTGCCGGCGGACTAGCGGGGGGCTGGGAGACCCAGTACTTC.

This chain's CDR3 is CASSEGLAGGTDTQYF. The CDR3 DNA follows: TGTGCCAGCAGCGAGGGACTAGCGGGGGGCACAGATACGCAGTATTTT. The V call is TRBV7-9, the J call TRBJ2-3; 14 bases fit TRBD2. The CDR3 is 16 residues long. V lost 5 bases to trimming and J lost 1 base; unmatched junction nucleotides: 2. Germline CDR1 and CDR2: SEHNR and FQNEAQ (reference sequence).

The chain recombines TRBV9 with TRBJ2-1, with 7 bases matching TRBD1. This CDR3 is built from 15 residues. The germline CDR1 and CDR2 sequences are SGDLS and YYNGEE. V shed 3 bases and J 0 bases; nucleotides not matched to a gene: 3. The CDR3 region is CASSATGSSYNEQFF. The CDR3 DNA follows: TGTGCCAGCAGCGCGACAGGGAGCTCCTACAATGAGCAGTTCTTC. Supplemented by reference TRBV9 and TRBJ2-1, the full variable domain reads DSGVTQTPKHLITATGQRVTLRCSPRSGDLSVYWYQQSLDQGLQFLIQYYNGEERAKGNILERFSAQQFPDLHSELNLSSLELGDSALYFCASSATGSSYNEQFFGPGTRLTVL.

CDR3 sequence reads: CASSLRERPFPETQYF. CDR3 nucleotide sequence: TGTGCCAGCAGCTTACGGGAGAGGCCTTTCCCCGAGACCCAGTACTTC. This chain links TRBV5-4 with TRBJ2-5, with D perhaps matching TRBD2 (6 bases). Looked up from germline, CDR1 is SGHNT and CDR2 is YYREEE (reference sequence). This CDR3 is 16 amino acids long. V gave up 2 bases and J gave up 5 bases, with 19 bases separating them. The variable domain in full, completed from reference TRBV5-4 and TRBJ2-5, reads ETGVTQSPTHLIKTRGQQVTLRCSSQSGHNTVSWYQQALGQGPQFIFQYYREEENGRGNFPPRFSGLQFPNYSSELNVNALELDDSALYLCASSLRERPFPETQYFGPGTRLLVL.

This chain joins TRBV15 and TRBJ2-1; 11 nucleotides match TRBD1. With V trimmed by 2 bases and J by 5 bases, 5 bases remained unmatched. Per germline, CDR1 LNHNV and CDR2 YYDKDF (reference sequence). The CDR3 length is 16 residues. CDR3 nucleotides: TGTGCCACCAGCAGAAAGCCGGGACAGGGGGACAATGAGCAGTTCTTC. Translating it yields CATSRKPGQGDNEQFF.

The CDR3 nucleotides read TGCGCCAGCAGCCAACGGACAGGGGATAGCAATCAGCCCCAGCATTTT. Translation gives CASSQRTGDSNQPQHF. This chain uses TRBV4-1 with TRBJ1-5; 9 bases match TRBD1. The CDR3 has 16 residues. Germline V lookup: CDR1 MGHRA, CDR2 YSYEKL. V dropped 2 bases and J dropped 0; count of bases not matched to a gene: 2.

This clone was detected only once. This chain connects TRBV5-1 to TRBJ1-2; D perhaps matches TRBD1 (6 bases). V shed 2 bases and J shed 6 bases, with 11 bases lying between them. CDR1 is SGHRS and CDR2 is YFSETQ in the germline V gene. The CDR3 is made up of 13 amino acids. CDR3 nucleotides: TGCGCCAGCAGCTTACAGGGTAATGATGGCTACACCTTC. It specifies CASSLQGNDGYTF.

V gene TRBV7-2 combines with J gene TRBJ2-2; D not certain. Trimming removed 1 base at V and 4 bases at J, with 10 bases between. Germline CDR1 and CDR2: SGHTA and FQGNSA. The CDR3 has 15 amino acids. CDR3 sequence (DNA): TGTGCCAGCAGCTTAGTGGGGATCGGCACCGGGGAGCTGTTTTTT. Encoded protein: CASSLVGIGTGELFF.

The gene calls are TRBV7-9 and TRBJ1-1, with a tentative D call TRBD1 (6 bases). There are 15 residues in the CDR3. Germline values: CDR1 SEHNR, CDR2 FQNEAQ (reference sequence). V lost 3 bases, J lost 7 bases, and 18 bases lay in between. CDR3 DNA: TGTGCCAGCAGCTTCGACCCGGGGACATTCAATGAAGCTTTCTTT. Its translation is CASSFDPGTFNEAFF.

The chain carries TRBV14 and TRBJ1-6, with D possibly matching TRBD1 (5 bases). Germline assignment: CDR1 SGHDN and CDR2 FVKESK. V shed 0 bases and J shed 9 bases, with 12 bases lying between them. The CDR3 is 15 amino acids. The CDR3 region is CASSQDAGIGSPLHF. The CDR3 DNA sequence: TGTGCCAGCAGCCAAGACGCAGGGATAGGTTCACCCCTCCACTTT.